The T cell receptor (beta chain) described here comes from a study of Ad26.COV2.S vaccination and SARS-CoV-2 variants. Treatment specified: around 19 received Ad26.COV2.S at low or high dose, single or two shots; roughly 5 received placebo; per-sample allocation not given. Day 63 following the first vaccine or placebo injection was when the samples were taken. CDR1 SGHKS and CDR2 YYEKEE come from the germline V gene (reference sequence). V was trimmed by 8 bases and J by 0 bases, leaving 15 bases between them. This CDR3 region has 14 residues. The protocol was immunoSEQ multiplex PCR, while the TCRdb copy is restricted to in-frame clones and leaves out a portion. In the table there are about 400,000 clones, around nine tenths of which are singletons.

The chain couples TRBV5-5 to TRBJ2-7; no clear D gene. Sequenced here: peripheral blood, sampled in a trial of Ad26.COV2.S vaccine versus placebo. The TCR comes from a person aged 18 to 59 who received the Ad26.COV2.S COVID-19 vaccine or a placebo. For the CDR3, the DNA is TGTGCCAGTAGCCCTCACATGAGCTCCTACGAGCAGTACTTC. This codes for CASSPHMSSYEQYF.